This T cell receptor beta chain emerged from a study of blood T cells in healthy people across ages. Study at large: For every two T cells, template switching captured about one barcoded beta molecule.

Only a few counts were recorded for this clonotype. Germline V gene sequence: CDR1 MNHEY, CDR2 SVGAGI. With 6 bases removed from V and 4 bases from J, the gap between germline ends came to 19 bases. This CDR3 region has 15 residues. Then a second PCR, running about 7 to 11 cycles, was carried out with a sample-barcoded 5' primer and a J-beta primer mix. Via MiXCR, TCRdb re-called the 5' RACE reads, giving one row per CDR3 protein. This table has over a million distinct CDR3 sequences, around 59% appearing once. The V gene is TRBV6-5, the J gene TRBJ2-7; D is undetermined. The source material was blood. The sequence derives from a man younger than 35 in good health. The CDR3 loop reads CASRSDWSSGYEQYF. CDR3 DNA: TGTGCCAGCAGAAGCGACTGGTCTTCGGGTTACGAGCAGTACTTC.